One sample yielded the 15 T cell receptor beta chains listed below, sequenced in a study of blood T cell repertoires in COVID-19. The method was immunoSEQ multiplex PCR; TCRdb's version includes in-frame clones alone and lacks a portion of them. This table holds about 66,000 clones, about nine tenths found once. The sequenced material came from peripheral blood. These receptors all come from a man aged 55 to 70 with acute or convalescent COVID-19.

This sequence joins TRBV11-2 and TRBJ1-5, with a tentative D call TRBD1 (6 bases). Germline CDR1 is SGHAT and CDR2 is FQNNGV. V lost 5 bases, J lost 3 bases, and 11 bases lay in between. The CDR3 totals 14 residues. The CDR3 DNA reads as TGTGCCAGCAGCCAACAGGGCCCCAATCAGCCCCAGCATTTT. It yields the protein CASSQQGPNQPQHF.

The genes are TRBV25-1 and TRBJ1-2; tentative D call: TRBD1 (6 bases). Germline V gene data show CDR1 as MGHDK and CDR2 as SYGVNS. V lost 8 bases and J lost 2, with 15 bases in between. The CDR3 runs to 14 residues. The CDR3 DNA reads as TGTGCCAGCCAAAGGGGGAGGGGGAACTATGGCTACACCTTC. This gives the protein CASQRGRGNYGYTF.

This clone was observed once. In nucleotides, the CDR3 is TGTGCCAGCAGTTTACTACTCGGGACAGGGGTATATGGCTACACCTTC. Translated, it gives CASSLLLGTGVYGYTF. The genes are TRBV6-6 and TRBJ1-2; 10 bases are a match to TRBD1. The V gene end was trimmed by 4 bases and the J gene end by 5 bases; junction bases not matched to a gene: 10. The CDR3 covers 16 residues. The V gene's germline CDR1 is MNHNY and CDR2 SVGAGI (reference sequence).

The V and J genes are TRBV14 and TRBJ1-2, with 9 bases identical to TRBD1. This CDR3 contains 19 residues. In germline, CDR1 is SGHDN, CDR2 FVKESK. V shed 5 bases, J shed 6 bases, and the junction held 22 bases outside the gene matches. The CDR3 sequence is CASSAKIQGAIISRHGYTF. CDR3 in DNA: TGTGCCAGCAGCGCCAAGATACAGGGGGCCATCATCAGCCGACATGGCTACACCTTC.

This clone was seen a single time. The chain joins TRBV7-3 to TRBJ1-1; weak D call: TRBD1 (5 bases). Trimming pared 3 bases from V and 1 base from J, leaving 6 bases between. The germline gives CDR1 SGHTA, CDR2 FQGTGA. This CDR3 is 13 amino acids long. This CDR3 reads CASSFRGNTEAFF. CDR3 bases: TGTGCCAGCAGCTTTAGGGGGAACACTGAAGCTTTCTTT.

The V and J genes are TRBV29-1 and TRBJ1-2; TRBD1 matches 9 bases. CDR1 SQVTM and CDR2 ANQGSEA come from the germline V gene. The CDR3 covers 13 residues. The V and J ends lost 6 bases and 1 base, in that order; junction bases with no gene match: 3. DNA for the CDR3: TGCAGCGTGACAGGGGGAGTTAACTATGGCTACACCTTC. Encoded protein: CSVTGGVNYGYTF.

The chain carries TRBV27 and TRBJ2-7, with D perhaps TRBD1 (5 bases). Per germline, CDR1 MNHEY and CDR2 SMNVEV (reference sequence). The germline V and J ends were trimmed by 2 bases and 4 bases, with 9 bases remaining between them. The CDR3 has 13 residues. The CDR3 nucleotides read TGTGCCAGCAGTTTACAGGGTCAATACGAGCAGTACTTC. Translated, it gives CASSLQGQYEQYF.

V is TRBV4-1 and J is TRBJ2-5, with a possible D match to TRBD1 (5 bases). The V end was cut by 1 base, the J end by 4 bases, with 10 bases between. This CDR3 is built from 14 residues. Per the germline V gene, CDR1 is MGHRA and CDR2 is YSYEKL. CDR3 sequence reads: CASSQGRVRETQYF. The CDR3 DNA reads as TGCGCCAGCAGCCAAGGCAGGGTCCGAGAGACCCAGTACTTC.

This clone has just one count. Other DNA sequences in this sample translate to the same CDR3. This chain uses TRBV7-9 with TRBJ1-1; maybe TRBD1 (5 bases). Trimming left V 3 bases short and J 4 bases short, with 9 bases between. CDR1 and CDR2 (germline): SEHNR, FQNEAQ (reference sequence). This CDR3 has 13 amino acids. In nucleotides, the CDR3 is TGTGCCAGCAGCTTCGACAGAGGCACTGAAGCTTTCTTT. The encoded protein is CASSFDRGTEAFF.

CDR3 in amino acids: CASSQRGGGELFF. DNA for the CDR3: TGCGCCAGCAGCCAAAGGGGAGGCGGGGAGCTGTTTTTT. The J gene is TRBJ2-2, the V gene TRBV4-1, with D possibly matching TRBD2 (6 bases). CDR1 MGHRA and CDR2 YSYEKL come from the germline V gene. V shed 2 bases and J shed 7 bases, with 8 bases lying between them. CDR3 size: 13 residues.

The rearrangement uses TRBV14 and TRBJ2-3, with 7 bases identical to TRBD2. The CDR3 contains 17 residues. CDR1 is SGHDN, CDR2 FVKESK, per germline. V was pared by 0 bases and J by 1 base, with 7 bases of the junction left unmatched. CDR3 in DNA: TGTGCCAGCAGCCAAGAACCCCCGGGGGGTGGCACAGATACGCAGTATTTT. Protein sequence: CASSQEPPGGGTDTQYF. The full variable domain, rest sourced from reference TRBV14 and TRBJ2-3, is EAGVTQFPSHSVIEKGQTVTLRCDPISGHDNLYWYRRVMGKEIKFLLHFVKESKQDESGMPNNRFLAERTGGTYSTLKVQPAELEDSGVYFCASSQEPPGGGTDTQYFGPGTRLTVL.

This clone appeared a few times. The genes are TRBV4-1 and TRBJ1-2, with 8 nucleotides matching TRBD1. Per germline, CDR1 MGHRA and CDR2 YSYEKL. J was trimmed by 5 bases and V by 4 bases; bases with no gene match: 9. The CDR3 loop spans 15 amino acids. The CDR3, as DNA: TGCGCCAGCAGCCCAGCGGGACAGGAGACATATGGCTACACCTTC. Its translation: CASSPAGQETYGYTF.

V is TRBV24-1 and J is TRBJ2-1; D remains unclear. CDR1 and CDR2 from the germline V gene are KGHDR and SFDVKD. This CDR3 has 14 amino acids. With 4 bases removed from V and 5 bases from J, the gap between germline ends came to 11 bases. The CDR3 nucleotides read TGTGCCACCAGTGAAGTGGGCCTAAACAATGAGCAGTTCTTC. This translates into CATSEVGLNNEQFF.

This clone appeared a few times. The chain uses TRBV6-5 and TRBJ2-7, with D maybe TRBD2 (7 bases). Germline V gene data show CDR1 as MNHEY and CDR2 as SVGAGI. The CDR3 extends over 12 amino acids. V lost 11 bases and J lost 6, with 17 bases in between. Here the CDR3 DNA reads TGTGCCGTACGATGGGGGGGCGGCGAGCAGTACTTC. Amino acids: CAVRWGGGEQYF.

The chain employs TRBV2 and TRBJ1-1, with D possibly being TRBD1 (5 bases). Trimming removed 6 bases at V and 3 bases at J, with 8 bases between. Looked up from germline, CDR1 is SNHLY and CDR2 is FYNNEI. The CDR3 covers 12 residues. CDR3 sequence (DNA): TGTGCCAGCAGGACAGCGTACACTGAAGCTTTCTTT. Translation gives CASRTAYTEAFF.